This TCR beta chain was retrieved from a study of Ad26.COV2.S vaccination and SARS-CoV-2 variants. Treatment meaning: some 20 received Ad26.COV2.S at low or high dose, single or two shots; 5 received placebo; per-sample allocation not given. Day 63 after the first vaccine or placebo injection was the time point for sampling. This clone came up once. Data came from immunoSEQ multiplex PCR; TCRdb stores just in-frame clones and leaves some out. The data contain roughly 460,000 clones, 89% of them singletons. This CDR3 spans 13 amino acids. Germline V gene data show CDR1 as KGHSH and CDR2 as LQKENI. Trimming pared 5 bases from V and 2 bases from J, leaving 8 bases between.

The chain is built from TRBV18 and TRBJ2-3; D remains unclear. The origin of this receptor is a person between 18 and 60 years old who received the Ad26.COV2.S COVID-19 vaccine or a placebo. Sequenced here: peripheral blood, sampled in a trial of Ad26.COV2.S vaccine versus placebo. The CDR3 sequence: CASSSTLTDTQYF. The CDR3 coding sequence is TGTGCCAGCTCATCGACTCTCACAGATACGCAGTATTTT.